This entry lists 4 T cell receptor beta chains sequenced from one sample in a study of blood T cell repertoires in COVID-19. Assay used: immunoSEQ multiplex PCR; TCRdb lists only in-frame clones, some missing. The table lists about 310,000 clones, roughly 90% of them singletons. Sequencing input: PBMCs or T cells enriched from blood (not recorded which). The receptors derive from a woman under 30 who had recovered from COVID-19.

The chain uses TRBV5-1 and TRBJ2-7; a weak D match, TRBD1 (5 bases). V was trimmed by 7 bases and J by 3 bases, leaving 17 bases between them. Germline V gene sequence: CDR1 SGHRS, CDR2 YFSETQ. CDR3 size: 14 residues. The CDR3 region is CASAQGASIYEQYF. The DNA of the CDR3 is TGCGCCAGCGCTCAGGGCGCTTCCATCTACGAGCAGTACTTC.

The chain joins TRBV4-3 to TRBJ2-5; TRBD2 agrees at 8 bases. Germline CDR1 LGHNA, CDR2 YSLEER. V was clipped by 0 bases and J by 5 bases; unmatched bases: 11. This CDR3 contains 17 residues. CDR3 sequence: CASSQDLTGGHRETQYF. DNA for the CDR3: TGCGCCAGCAGCCAAGATCTGACGGGAGGGCACAGGGAGACCCAGTACTTC.

The chain couples TRBV5-5 to TRBJ2-7, with TRBD2 identical over 11 bases. The CDR3 has 17 residues. After removal of 4 bases from V and 3 bases from J, the junction contained 12 bases not matched to a gene. The germline V gene encodes CDR1 SGHKS and CDR2 YYEKEE (reference sequence). The CDR3 here is CASSPRPLAGGNYEQYF. The DNA for the CDR3 is TGTGCCAGCAGCCCTCGCCCCCTAGCGGGGGGAAACTACGAGCAGTACTTC. The complete variable domain, with remaining parts taken from reference TRBV5-5 and TRBJ2-7, reads DAGVTQSPTHLIKTRGQQVTLRCSPISGHKSVSWYQQVLGQGPQFIFQYYEKEERGRGNFPDRFSARQFPNYSSELNVNALLLGDSALYLCASSPRPLAGGNYEQYFGPGTRLTVT.

V gene TRBV11-2 combines with J gene TRBJ1-3; possible D gene TRBD1, 6 bases. There are 16 residues in the CDR3. Germline V gene lookup returns CDR1 SGHAT and CDR2 FQNNGV. V dropped 3 bases and J dropped 4 bases, with 16 bases sitting between them. The CDR3 DNA is TGTGCCAGCAGCTTTTCCGGACAGCCGGTGGGAAACACCATATATTTT. It codes for CASSFSGQPVGNTIYF.